The present T cell receptor (beta chain) was sequenced within a study of cytomegalovirus exposure and HLA in healthy donors. General observations from the study: Reports showed the classifier diagnosing cytomegalovirus status with high specificity and sensitivity.

Concerning this clone itself: Its specificity is unknown.

Profiling relied on immunoSEQ multiplex PCR, and the TCRdb table lists in-frame clones only, not all of them. The sample yields roughly 150,000 clones, approximately 81% seen once. The junction had 13 bases not matched to a gene; V was cut back by 5 bases and J by 2 bases. CDR3 length equals 17 residues. Per the germline V gene, CDR1 is MDHEN and CDR2 is SYDVKM. The chain carries TRBV28 and TRBJ2-3, with TRBD1 matching over 7 bases. Sequenced: PBMCs. This receptor was identified in a man aged 25 to 45 in good health and CMV-seropositive. CDR3 nucleotide sequence: TGTGCCAGCAGTAGTATCATGTGGGGACAGCTCACAGATACGCAGTATTTT. It translates to CASSSIMWGQLTDTQYF.